What follows are 29 T cell receptor beta chains derived from one specimen sequenced in a study of shared clonotypes between healthy human individuals. TCRdb's table, derived via immunoSEQ multiplex PCR, lists solely in-frame clones and lacks some. The sample includes roughly 1,800,000 clones, roughly 94% of them seen just once. Naivety among CD8 cells was defined by CD45RO negativity and positive CCR7 selection, thereby excluding terminally differentiated effector memory CD45RA+ cells. Sequenced input: naive CD8+ T cells sorted from blood. Source of these receptors: a man aged 18 to 35 in good health.

The chain links TRBV2 to TRBJ2-7, with 10 nucleotides matching TRBD2. This CDR3 is 13 amino acids long. V lost 8 bases and J lost 1; bases outside the gene matches: 2. Germline values: CDR1 SNHLY, CDR2 FYNNEI. The CDR3 loop reads CASLAGDSYEQYF. DNA of the CDR3: TGTGCCAGCCTAGCGGGGGATTCCTACGAGCAGTACTTC.

The J gene is TRBJ2-1, the V gene TRBV27; TRBD2 aligns across 15 bases. Per the germline V gene, CDR1 is MNHEY and CDR2 is SMNVEV (reference sequence). The CDR3 covers 17 residues. Trimming at V came to 7 bases and at J to 3 bases, leaving 7 bases not matched to a gene. The CDR3 is CASNEGTSGRIYNEQFF. The DNA for the CDR3 is TGTGCCAGCAATGAAGGGACTAGCGGGAGGATCTACAATGAGCAGTTCTTC.

In DNA form, the CDR3 reads TGTGCCAGCAGCCGAGGGACAGGGGGATCTAACTATGGCTACACCTTC. This sequence encodes CASSRGTGGSNYGYTF. The J gene is TRBJ1-2, the V gene TRBV14; 11 positions agree with TRBD1. Trimming took 4 bases from V and 0 from J; bases not matched to a gene: 4. The CDR3 extends over 16 amino acids. The V gene's germline CDR1 is SGHDN and CDR2 FVKESK.

CDR3 DNA sequence: TGTGCCAGCAGCCCCCAGGGACAGGGGTTCTATAATTCACCCCTCCACTTT. It yields the protein CASSPQGQGFYNSPLHF. The V and J genes are TRBV28 and TRBJ1-6; the match to TRBD1 covers 10 bases. This CDR3 region has 17 residues. Looked up from germline, CDR1 is MDHEN and CDR2 is SYDVKM. V shed 6 bases and J 3 bases; nucleotides not matched to a gene: 8.

The rearrangement links TRBV7-8 to TRBJ2-7; 10 positions agree with TRBD2. Germline CDR1 and CDR2: SGHVS and FQNEAQ. This CDR3 region has 16 residues. Trimming removed 4 bases from V and 3 bases from J; junction bases left unmatched: 9. CDR3 in amino acids: CASSWAGTSAIYEQYF. The CDR3 region has the DNA TGTGCCAGCAGCTGGGCCGGGACTAGCGCCATCTACGAGCAGTACTTC.

The chain joins TRBV6-1 to TRBJ2-2, with D perhaps matching TRBD1 or TRBD2 (5 bases each). The V end was cut by 1 base, the J end by 7 bases, with 7 bases between. The CDR3 is made up of 13 amino acids. The germline V gene encodes CDR1 MNHNS and CDR2 SASEGT. CDR3 in amino acids: CASSEGGFGELFF. The CDR3 coding sequence is TGTGCCAGCAGTGAAGGGGGGTTCGGGGAGCTGTTTTTT.

V and J are TRBV9 and TRBJ1-1, with unresolved D. Germline CDR1 is SGDLS and CDR2 is YYNGEE. Trimming pared 3 bases from V and 1 base from J, leaving 13 bases between. This CDR3 has 15 residues. In DNA form, the CDR3 reads TGTGCCAGCAGCGCCGGACTCACGGGGAACACTGAAGCTTTCTTT. It encodes CASSAGLTGNTEAFF.

The genes are TRBV27 and TRBJ1-6; D is possibly TRBD1 (6 bases). CDR1 and CDR2 (germline): MNHEY, SMNVEV (reference sequence). The V end was cut by 0 bases, the J end by 10 bases, with 13 bases between. The length of the CDR3 is 15 residues. CDR3 bases: TGTGCCAGCAGTTTATCACCAGGGGAAGTATCACCCCTCCACTTT. Translating it yields CASSLSPGEVSPLHF.

This chain links TRBV19 with TRBJ2-5; 8 nucleotides align to TRBD2. This CDR3 is built from 15 residues. The germline CDR1 and CDR2 sequences are LNHDA and SQIVND (reference sequence). Germline trimming cut 1 base from V and 2 bases from J; bases unmatched to any gene: 3. The chain's CDR3 is CASSIGLAFQETQYF. DNA of the CDR3: TGTGCCAGTAGTATAGGACTAGCGTTTCAAGAGACCCAGTACTTC. The whole variable domain, filled in from reference TRBV19 and TRBJ2-5, reads DGGITQSPKYLFRKEGQNVTLSCEQNLNHDAMYWYRQDPGQGLRLIYYSQIVNDFQKGDIAEGYSVSREKKESFPLTVTSAQKNPTAFYLCASSIGLAFQETQYFGPGTRLLVL.

This clone has a single count. This chain joins TRBV10-3 and TRBJ2-3; TRBD2 matches at 11 bases. There are 14 residues in the CDR3. In germline, CDR1 is ENHRY, CDR2 SYGVKD. V lost 8 bases, J lost 6 bases, and 7 bases stayed unmatched. CDR3 protein: CAICSGRASDTQYF. The CDR3 DNA follows: TGTGCCATCTGTAGCGGGAGGGCCTCGGATACGCAGTATTTT.

J is TRBJ1-2 and V is TRBV16; D remains ambiguous. CDR3 length equals 16 residues. CDR1 and CDR2 (germline): KGHSY, FQNENV. The ends were cut back, 2 bases at V and 7 bases at J, with 20 bases in the middle. CDR3: CASSQEVPAASSGYTF. The DNA of the CDR3 is TGTGCCAGCAGCCAAGAGGTGCCGGCCGCCTCTTCTGGCTACACCTTC.

The chain joins TRBV28 to TRBJ2-7, with TRBD1 identical over 7 bases. Germline values: CDR1 MDHEN, CDR2 SYDVKM. The CDR3 is 13 amino acids. The V segment lost 6 bases and the J segment 4 bases; nucleotides outside the gene matches: 6. The CDR3 loop is CASRETGKYEQYF. CDR3 coding DNA: TGTGCCAGCAGAGAGACAGGGAAGTACGAGCAGTACTTC.

J is TRBJ1-6 and V is TRBV19; 8 bases align to TRBD1. Per the germline V gene, CDR1 is LNHDA and CDR2 is SQIVND (reference sequence). V shed 3 bases, J shed 7 bases, and the junction held 5 bases outside the gene matches. The CDR3 loop spans 15 amino acids. CDR3 in DNA: TGTGCCAGTAGTATGGGGGGACAGGTCAATTCACCCCTCCACTTT. Translating gives CASSMGGQVNSPLHF.

The V call is TRBV10-3, the J call TRBJ2-1, with D possibly being TRBD1 (6 bases). The germline gives CDR1 ENHRY, CDR2 SYGVKD. Trimming left V 7 bases short and J 4 bases short, with 11 bases between. This CDR3 is 13 amino acids long. The DNA of the CDR3 is TGTGCCATCAACCGGGACACTTACAATGAGCAGTTCTTC. Protein: CAINRDTYNEQFF.

On this clone: In the same sample, other DNA sequences code for this CDR3. V gene TRBV20-1 combines with J gene TRBJ2-7; D is undetermined. CDR3 size: 11 residues. Trimming took off 1 base at V and 3 bases at J, with 4 bases between the two ends. Per the germline V gene, CDR1 is DFQATT and CDR2 is SNEGSKA (reference sequence). The CDR3 DNA follows: TGCAGTGCTAGAGCAGGCTACGAGCAGTACTTC. Translation gives CSARAGYEQYF.

The chain is built from TRBV29-1 and TRBJ1-2; the D gene is possibly TRBD1 (5 bases). V lost 3 bases and J 6 bases, leaving 20 bases between the germline ends. CDR1 and CDR2 (germline): SQVTM, ANQGSEA. The CDR3 contains 15 residues. DNA for the CDR3: TGCAGCGTTGATTGGGGCACGGACTTCAAGGATGGCTACACCTTC. The encoded protein is CSVDWGTDFKDGYTF.

The chain joins TRBV2 to TRBJ2-1, with 12 bases fitting TRBD2. V shed 3 bases, J shed 0 bases, and the junction held 6 bases outside the gene matches. This CDR3 comprises 18 residues. CDR1 and CDR2 (germline): SNHLY, FYNNEI. The CDR3 DNA is TGTGCCAGCAGTGAGGGACTAGCGGGCCCGAGCTCCTACAATGAGCAGTTCTTC. This sequence encodes CASSEGLAGPSSYNEQFF.

Regarding this clone: At the DNA level, this CDR3 is encoded by other sequences in the same sample as well. The chain is built from TRBV29-1 and TRBJ2-1; possible D gene TRBD2, 5 bases. There are 14 residues in the CDR3. V was clipped by 6 bases and J by 0 bases, with 12 bases between them. From germline, CDR1 is SQVTM and CDR2 ANQGSEA. The CDR3 loop is CSVDGGSSYNEQFF. CDR3 in DNA: TGCAGCGTGGACGGTGGGAGCTCCTACAATGAGCAGTTCTTC.

This chain links TRBV11-2 with TRBJ2-7, with TRBD1 as a possible D gene (5 bases). In germline, CDR1 is SGHAT, CDR2 FQNNGV. The CDR3 has 14 residues. V was shortened by 8 bases and J by 5 bases, with 19 bases between the two germline ends. In DNA, the CDR3 is TGTGCCAGCCTCTTTGAAATTGGGGCGGACGAGCAGTACTTC. Amino acids: CASLFEIGADEQYF.

To note about this clone: The sample holds other DNA sequences that translate to the same CDR3. The rearrangement links TRBV5-1 to TRBJ2-2, with TRBD1 as a possible D gene (5 bases). This CDR3 region has 14 residues. V was cut by 2 bases and J by 2 bases, with 7 bases left in between. Germline V gene sequence: CDR1 SGHRS, CDR2 YFSETQ. Here the CDR3 reads CASSLDRNTGELFF. The CDR3 region has the DNA TGCGCCAGCAGCTTAGACAGAAACACCGGGGAGCTGTTTTTT. The whole variable domain, remainder taken from reference TRBV5-1 and TRBJ2-2, is KAGVTQTPRYLIKTRGQQVTLSCSPISGHRSVSWYQQTPGQGLQFLFEYFSETQRNKGNFPGRFSGRQFSNSRSEMNVSTLELGDSALYLCASSLDRNTGELFFGEGSRLTVL.

This chain links TRBV5-5 with TRBJ1-1; D remains unclear. The CDR3 runs 13 residues. Germline CDR1 and CDR2: SGHKS and YYEKEE (reference sequence). Trimming shortened V by 4 bases and J by 2 bases, and 9 bases separated the two germline ends. This CDR3 reads CASSIRNNTEAFF. The CDR3 region has the DNA TGTGCCAGCAGCATAAGGAACAACACTGAAGCTTTCTTT.

The rearrangement links TRBV27 to TRBJ2-5; 7 nucleotides agree with TRBD1. CDR3 length: 15 amino acids. The germline gives CDR1 MNHEY, CDR2 SMNVEV (reference sequence). V gave up 0 bases and J gave up 3 bases; unmatched junction bases: 4. The CDR3 sequence: CASSLSGQAEETQYF. The CDR3 nucleotides read TGTGCCAGCAGTTTATCCGGACAGGCTGAAGAGACCCAGTACTTC.

This rearrangement joins TRBV6-7 to TRBJ2-7; tentatively, D is TRBD1 (5 bases). TRBV6-7 qualifies as an ORF whose function is uncertain. The V and J ends lost 0 bases and 3 bases respectively, with 12 bases between them. The CDR3 extends over 15 amino acids. DNA for the CDR3: TGTGCCAGCAGTTACTCGGCAGGGATGCGCTACGAGCAGTACTTC. The encoded protein is CASSYSAGMRYEQYF.

The genes are TRBV2 and TRBJ2-2; TRBD2 matches at 7 bases. In germline, CDR1 is SNHLY, CDR2 FYNNEI. There are 17 residues in the CDR3. The ends lost 6 bases at V and 1 base at J; junction bases unmatched: 11. The CDR3 reads CASSVPLGEGNTGELFF. CDR3 DNA: TGTGCCAGCAGCGTCCCCCTAGGGGAGGGGAACACCGGGGAGCTGTTTTTT. Supplemented by reference TRBV2 and TRBJ2-2, the full variable domain reads EPEVTQTPSHQVTQMGQEVILRCVPISNHLYFYWYRQILGQKVEFLVSFYNNEISEKSEIFDDQFSVERPDGSNFTLKIRSTKLEDSAMYFCASSVPLGEGNTGELFFGEGSRLTVL.

Regarding this clone: The sample holds other DNA sequences that translate to the same CDR3. The chain joins TRBV27 to TRBJ2-7, with TRBD2 identical over 11 bases. There are 14 residues in the CDR3. CDR1 is MNHEY and CDR2 is SMNVEV in the germline V gene (reference sequence). With V trimmed by 3 bases and J by 2 bases, 0 bases remained unmatched. CDR3 in DNA: TGTGCCAGCAGTTTTAGCGGGAGGGCCTACGAGCAGTACTTC. Its protein product is CASSFSGRAYEQYF.

The chain is built from TRBV27 and TRBJ2-3; D could derive from TRBD1 or TRBD2 (6 bases each). CDR3 length equals 14 residues. CDR1 MNHEY and CDR2 SMNVEV come from the germline V gene (reference sequence). The V end lost 5 bases, the J end lost 6 bases, and 15 bases lay between the germline ends. In nucleotides, the CDR3 is TGTGCCAGCAGTCCTAGGGGGGTCGGGGATACGCAGTATTTT. Protein: CASSPRGVGDTQYF.

The V call is TRBV10-3, the J call TRBJ2-7; possibly TRBD2 for D (5 bases). V was cut by 10 bases and J by 12 bases, with 16 bases left in between. The germline gives CDR1 ENHRY, CDR2 SYGVKD. The CDR3 contains 10 residues. As DNA, the CDR3 is TGTGCCACGACTAATGGGAGATGGTACTTC. Amino acid sequence: CATTNGRWYF.

For this clone: The same CDR3 arises from other DNA sequences in this sample as well. The genes are TRBV5-6 and TRBJ1-2; no definite D call. The germline V gene has CDR1 SGHDT and CDR2 YYEEEE. The CDR3 totals 12 residues. Trimming removed 1 base from V and 2 bases from J, with 3 bases in between. CDR3 loop: CASSLSNYGYTF. For the CDR3, the DNA is TGTGCCAGCAGCTTGTCCAACTATGGCTACACCTTC.

The chain recombines TRBV29-1 with TRBJ1-4, with TRBD1 matching over 7 bases. The CDR3 has 12 amino acids. Germline V gene sequence: CDR1 SQVTM, CDR2 ANQGSEA. Trimming cost V 4 bases and J 7 bases; bases outside gene matches: 3. CDR3 protein: CSVAGGAEKLFF. CDR3 coding DNA: TGCAGCGTTGCAGGGGGTGCTGAAAAACTGTTTTTT.